These 30 T cell receptor beta chains came from one sample sequenced in a study of shared clonotypes between healthy human individuals. Measured with immunoSEQ multiplex PCR; TCRdb has only the in-frame clones, and not every one. The table shows more than 550,000 clones, with 80% to 95% occurring only once. The sequencing input was memory CD8+ T cells from PBMCs. Subset reported: CD45RO+ cells pooled with CCR7-negative TemRA cells. The source of these receptors is a man aged 18 to 35 in good health. Some clones in this sample may be carry-over from other donors' samples.

V usage is TRBV18 and J usage is TRBJ2-7; tentative D call: TRBD1 (6 bases). Trimming shortened V by 3 bases and J by 6 bases, and 12 bases separated the two germline ends. This CDR3 spans 13 amino acids. The V gene's germline CDR1 is KGHSH and CDR2 LQKENI. This CDR3 reads CASSPLDRLEQYF. The CDR3 DNA reads TGTGCCAGCTCACCCCTCGACAGGCTCGAGCAGTACTTC.

The rearrangement links TRBV28 to TRBJ2-2; perhaps TRBD2 as D (5 bases). Germline V CDR1 and CDR2: MDHEN, SYDVKM. CDR3 length: 15 residues. With 2 bases removed from V and 4 bases from J, the gap between germline ends came to 11 bases. The CDR3 here is CASSLGSGSTGELFF. CDR3 sequence (DNA): TGTGCCAGCAGTTTAGGGTCGGGGAGCACCGGGGAGCTGTTTTTT.

The chain employs TRBV18 and TRBJ1-3, with 7 bases lining up with TRBD1. The CDR3 length is 17 residues. Germline CDR1 and CDR2: KGHSH and LQKENI. With 4 bases clipped from V and 0 bases from J, the junction kept 9 bases outside the gene matches. CDR3 sequence reads: CASSLRTGTDSGNTIYF. The CDR3 DNA follows: TGTGCCAGCTCACTCCGGACAGGCACCGACTCTGGAAACACCATATATTTT.

This clone appeared once. The V gene is TRBV5-1, the J gene TRBJ2-2; 9 nucleotides line up with TRBD1. V lost 5 bases and J lost 3; bases outside the gene matches: 5. The CDR3 is 15 residues long. Germline CDR1 is SGHRS and CDR2 is YFSETQ. The CDR3 here is CASRRTGGDTGELFF. For the CDR3, the DNA is TGCGCCAGCAGGCGTACAGGGGGCGACACCGGGGAGCTGTTTTTT.

The chain combines TRBV28 with TRBJ2-1; 9 bases are a match to TRBD2. V was clipped by 6 bases and J by 2 bases; unmatched bases: 8. The CDR3 contains 16 residues. Germline assignment: CDR1 MDHEN and CDR2 SYDVKM. CDR3 residues: CASSISAGGAYNEQFF. The CDR3 region has the DNA TGTGCCAGCAGCATCTCAGCGGGAGGCGCCTACAATGAGCAGTTCTTC. Based on the CDR3 plus reference TRBV28 and TRBJ2-1, the full variable domain is DVKVTQSSRYLVKRTGEKVFLECVQDMDHENMFWYRQDPGLGLRLIYFSYDVKMKEKGDIPEGYSVSREKKERFSLILESASTNQTSMYLCASSISAGGAYNEQFFGPGTRLTVL.

The chain combines TRBV29-1 with TRBJ2-5; a weak D match, TRBD1 (6 bases). The V gene's germline CDR1 is SQVTM and CDR2 ANQGSEA. The CDR3 loop spans 16 amino acids. V was shortened by 1 base and J by 2 bases, with 17 bases between the two germline ends. The CDR3 bases are TGCAGCGTTGAAGGGGCAGGGGTTTGGGTACAAGAGACCCAGTACTTC. It translates to CSVEGAGVWVQETQYF.

This sequence joins TRBV2 and TRBJ2-7, with 8 bases fitting TRBD2. This CDR3 has 14 amino acids. J gave up 5 bases and V 6 bases, and 9 bases lay outside the gene matches. Per germline, CDR1 SNHLY and CDR2 FYNNEI. The CDR3: CASRAGLALNEQYF. DNA of the CDR3: TGTGCCAGCAGGGCCGGACTAGCCTTGAACGAGCAGTACTTC.

Here the CDR3 reads CAWSDGMNTEAFF. The CDR3 DNA is TGTGCCTGGTCGGACGGCATGAACACTGAAGCTTTCTTT. V and J are TRBV30 and TRBJ1-1; D call uncertain. The length of the CDR3 is 13 residues. Per germline, CDR1 GTSNPN and CDR2 SVGIG (reference sequence). The V gene lost 5 bases and the J gene lost 0 bases, with 10 bases spanning the gap.

This clone was seen just once. J is TRBJ2-7 and V is TRBV7-9, with a weak D call TRBD1 (5 bases). In germline, CDR1 is SEHNR, CDR2 FQNEAQ (reference sequence). The CDR3 runs to 13 residues. V was shortened by 1 base and J by 3 bases, with 7 bases between the two germline ends. The CDR3 loop reads CASSLGQIYEQYF. The CDR3 DNA reads TGTGCCAGCAGCTTAGGACAGATCTACGAGCAGTACTTC. The whole variable domain, filled in from reference TRBV7-9 and TRBJ2-7, reads DTGVSQNPRHKITKRGQNVTFRCDPISEHNRLYWYRQTLGQGPEFLTYFQNEAQLEKSRLLSDRFSAERPKGSFSTLEIQRTEQGDSAMYLCASSLGQIYEQYFGPGTRLTVT.

This clone came up a few times. The V and J genes are TRBV4-1 and TRBJ1-1; perhaps TRBD1 as D (6 bases). This CDR3 is 15 amino acids long. V lost 2 bases and J lost 1, with 11 bases in between. Germline values: CDR1 MGHRA, CDR2 YSYEKL. CDR3 in amino acids: CASSQYRGGNTEAFF. The CDR3 coding sequence is TGCGCCAGCAGCCAATATAGGGGGGGGAACACTGAAGCTTTCTTT.

V usage is TRBV28 and J usage is TRBJ1-1; D is ambiguous. The V and J ends lost 3 bases and 11 bases respectively, with 13 bases between them. The CDR3 has 12 residues. Germline V gene lookup returns CDR1 MDHEN and CDR2 SYDVKM. The CDR3 region is CASSLWAGPAFF. The CDR3 DNA sequence: TGTGCCAGCAGTTTGTGGGCAGGACCTGCTTTCTTT. The variable domain in full, completed from reference TRBV28 and TRBJ1-1, reads DVKVTQSSRYLVKRTGEKVFLECVQDMDHENMFWYRQDPGLGLRLIYFSYDVKMKEKGDIPEGYSVSREKKERFSLILESASTNQTSMYLCASSLWAGPAFFGQGTRLTVV.

The chain is built from TRBV23-1 and TRBJ2-5, with a possible D match to TRBD1 (5 bases). TRBV23-1 is designated an ORF whose function remains uncertain. This CDR3 is built from 17 residues. V lost 3 bases to trimming and J lost 3 bases, with 20 bases between them. In nucleotides, the CDR3 is TGCGCCAGCAGTCAGAGCCCAAGGGGCCCTTCTGAAGAGACCCAGTACTTC. Translating it yields CASSQSPRGPSEETQYF.

The chain is built from TRBV5-6 and TRBJ1-2; D not certain. This CDR3 region has 13 residues. The germline gives CDR1 SGHDT, CDR2 YYEEEE. Trimming took off 7 bases at V and 2 bases at J, with 12 bases between the two ends. CDR3 sequence reads: CASHISSNYGYTF. As DNA, the CDR3 is TGTGCCAGCCATATATCGTCCAACTATGGCTACACCTTC.

The rearrangement links TRBV7-8 to TRBJ2-7; 8 nucleotides line up with TRBD1. V gave up 6 bases and J gave up 2 bases; unmatched junction bases: 6. Germline V gives CDR1 SGHVS, CDR2 FQNEAQ. The CDR3 has 14 amino acids. DNA for the CDR3: TGTGCCAGCAGTGACAGGGGACCTACCTACGAGCAGTACTTC. It is translated as CASSDRGPTYEQYF.

The genes are TRBV9 and TRBJ1-1; D not resolved. The germline V gene has CDR1 SGDLS and CDR2 YYNGEE. V lost 4 bases and J lost 3, with 22 bases in between. The CDR3 extends over 17 amino acids. CDR3 loop: CASSPDNGIAGYTEAFF. The CDR3 DNA is TGTGCCAGCAGCCCAGACAACGGAATCGCGGGGTACACTGAAGCTTTCTTT.

This chain connects TRBV29-1 to TRBJ2-3; the match to TRBD2 covers 12 bases. With 4 bases clipped from V and 5 bases from J, the junction kept 7 bases outside the gene matches. CDR3 length: 15 amino acids. From germline, CDR1 is SQVTM and CDR2 ANQGSEA. The CDR3: CSVASTSGSLDTQYF. The CDR3 nucleotides read TGCAGCGTTGCATCGACTAGCGGGAGTCTAGATACGCAGTATTTT.

The chain carries TRBV6-6 and TRBJ1-2; 11 bases agree with TRBD1. CDR1 is MNHNY and CDR2 is SVGAGI in the germline V gene (reference sequence). The V gene end was trimmed by 6 bases and the J gene end by 7 bases; junction bases not matched to a gene: 7. The CDR3 is 14 amino acids. In nucleotides, the CDR3 is TGTGCCAGCAGCCCGGACAGGGGGCGAGGTGGCTACACCTTC. Encoded protein: CASSPDRGRGGYTF.

The V call is TRBV27, the J call TRBJ2-2, with a possible D match to TRBD2 (6 bases). Germline values: CDR1 MNHEY, CDR2 SMNVEV (reference sequence). The CDR3 contains 14 residues. V was shortened by 3 bases and J by 6 bases, with 11 bases between the two germline ends. The CDR3 sequence is CASSFWTTPGELFF. CDR3 in DNA: TGTGCCAGCAGTTTCTGGACTACCCCCGGGGAGCTGTTTTTT.

The CDR3 reads CASSYSMGPMDRALHF. CDR3 DNA sequence: TGTGCCAGCAGTTACTCGATGGGCCCGATGGATAGGGCCCTCCACTTT. The chain couples TRBV6-6 to TRBJ1-6; D gene ambiguous. This CDR3 is built from 16 residues. Germline CDR1 reads MNHNY; CDR2 reads SVGAGI (reference sequence). V shed 0 bases and J shed 14 bases, with 20 bases lying between them.

The V call is TRBV18, the J call TRBJ2-1, with D unresolved. Germline CDR1 KGHSH, CDR2 LQKENI. This CDR3 region has 12 residues. V lost 5 bases and J lost 7, with 9 bases in between. CDR3 loop: CASSIGINEQFF. CDR3 DNA: TGTGCCAGCTCAATAGGGATAAATGAGCAGTTCTTC.

The rearrangement uses TRBV4-3 and TRBJ1-1, with D unresolved. The germline CDR1 and CDR2 sequences are LGHNA and YSLEER. The CDR3 is 15 amino acids. With 0 bases removed from V and 0 bases from J, the gap between germline ends came to 8 bases. The CDR3 nucleotides read TGCGCCAGCAGCCAAGAAACCAGGATGAACACTGAAGCTTTCTTT. Protein sequence: CASSQETRMNTEAFF.

This clone was seen only once. The chain couples TRBV4-2 to TRBJ2-1; 9 positions match TRBD2. The CDR3 consists of 18 residues. Germline V lookup: CDR1 LGHNA, CDR2 YNFKEQ. Losses at the gene ends were 0 bases for V and 7 bases for J; bases not matched to a gene: 13. CDR3 sequence (DNA): TGTGCCAGCAGCCAAGAAGATGTGCGGACTAGCGCAGGGAATGAGCAGTTCTTC. This sequence encodes CASSQEDVRTSAGNEQFF.

As for this clone: Other nucleotide sequences from this sample produce the same CDR3. The chain is built from TRBV11-2 and TRBJ2-7; D is ambiguous. V lost 3 bases and J 6 bases, leaving 3 bases between the germline ends. The CDR3 covers 10 residues. Germline CDR1 and CDR2: SGHAT and FQNNGV. CDR3 in amino acids: CASSFGEQYF. The DNA of the CDR3 is TGTGCCAGCAGCTTCGGCGAGCAGTACTTC.

The chain uses TRBV7-9 and TRBJ2-2; 7 bases fit TRBD2. J gave up 10 bases and V 5 bases, and 16 bases lay outside the gene matches. This CDR3 is built from 16 residues. Germline V gene data show CDR1 as SEHNR and CDR2 as FQNEAQ (reference sequence). The CDR3 spells CASSPVPGLQVLELFF. In DNA, the CDR3 is TGTGCCAGCAGCCCCGTCCCGGGACTACAAGTACTGGAGCTGTTTTTT.

This clone was seen only once. The V gene is TRBV27, the J gene TRBJ2-7, with D possibly called TRBD1 or TRBD2 (7 bases each). The CDR3 is made up of 15 amino acids. Germline V gives CDR1 MNHEY, CDR2 SMNVEV (reference sequence). Trimming shortened V by 4 bases and J by 6 bases, and 19 bases separated the two germline ends. CDR3 residues: CASSSARGGGSEQYF. The CDR3 nucleotides read TGTGCCAGCAGTTCCGCGAGGGGAGGGGGCTCCGAGCAGTACTTC.

The rearrangement joins TRBV19 to TRBJ1-1, with D perhaps matching TRBD1 (6 bases). The V end lost 0 bases, the J end lost 2 bases, and 10 bases lay between the germline ends. The CDR3 runs 15 residues. The germline V gene has CDR1 LNHDA and CDR2 SQIVND (reference sequence). Here the CDR3 reads CASSIDRGVNTEAFF. The DNA for the CDR3 is TGTGCCAGTAGTATAGATAGGGGGGTTAACACTGAAGCTTTCTTT.

This chain uses TRBV9 with TRBJ2-7, with D perhaps TRBD2 (5 bases). Germline-derived CDR1 and CDR2 are SGDLS and YYNGEE. Trimming took off 0 bases at V and 5 bases at J, with 15 bases between the two ends. The CDR3 covers 15 residues. The CDR3 DNA is TGTGCCAGCAGCGTAGGAGGGTATCGGTCGGACGAGCAGTACTTC. It specifies CASSVGGYRSDEQYF.

The rearrangement links TRBV14 to TRBJ2-7; D uncertain. The germline V and J ends were trimmed by 1 base and 2 bases, with 9 bases remaining between them. The CDR3 has 14 residues. Germline CDR1 SGHDN, CDR2 FVKESK. The CDR3 bases are TGTGCCAGCAGCCAAGTGCTGTTCGCCTACGAGCAGTACTTC. Its translation is CASSQVLFAYEQYF.

The chain recombines TRBV21-1 with TRBJ2-5; TRBD2 is the table's D call and was not checked against the DNA. TRBV21-1 is a pseudogene locus. The CDR3 runs 15 residues. The CDR3 loop reads CASRRTTYLEEDQYF. The CDR3 nucleotides read TGTGCCAGCAGACGGACGACTTACCTAGAGGAGGACCAGTACTTC.

The chain recombines TRBV29-1 with TRBJ2-2; no reliable D call. Deletions cut 3 bases from V and 5 bases from J, with 13 bases between. Germline CDR1 is SQVTM and CDR2 is ANQGSEA. The CDR3 runs to 14 residues. The DNA for the CDR3 is TGCAGCGTTGATCGACGACTCGGGACCGGGGAGCTGTTTTTT. Protein product: CSVDRRLGTGELFF.